The 30 T cell receptor beta chains presented below share a single source sample, sequenced in a study of cytotoxic CD8 clonotypes in ibrutinib-treated CLL. The repertoire was sequenced with immunoSEQ multiplex PCR; TCRdb's copy has only in-frame clones and lacks some. This sample carries around 250,000 clones, 70% of them seen once, and the ten largest clones take over 15%. The source was PBMCs, collected after 24 months of ibrutinib treatment. The receptors stem from a human donor with chronic lymphocytic leukemia.

A note on this clone: Additional DNA sequences in this sample encode the identical CDR3. The chain has TRBV30 and TRBJ2-1; 7 positions match TRBD1. Germline loops: CDR1 GTSNPN, CDR2 SVGIG (reference sequence). V shed 2 bases, J shed 6 bases, and the junction held 1 base outside the gene matches. This CDR3 is built from 12 residues. CDR3 amino acids: CAWSNRGNEQFF. In nucleotides, the CDR3 is TGTGCCTGGAGTAACAGGGGCAATGAGCAGTTCTTC.

The CDR3 DNA reads as TGTGCCAGCAGTTACCTCCCCGGGACAGGAACAACAGATACGCAGTATTTT. Translating it yields CASSYLPGTGTTDTQYF. This sequence joins TRBV28 and TRBJ2-3; 8 bases fit TRBD1. The CDR3 sequence is 17 residues long. In germline, CDR1 is MDHEN, CDR2 SYDVKM. Unmatched junction bases numbered 12, after V lost 4 bases and J lost 3 bases.

This rearrangement joins TRBV19 to TRBJ1-2; 7 bases line up with TRBD1. The ends lost 0 bases at V and 4 bases at J; junction bases unmatched: 2. This CDR3 spans 14 amino acids. CDR1 LNHDA and CDR2 SQIVND come from the germline V gene (reference sequence). CDR3 sequence (DNA): TGTGCCAGTAGTATAGATACAGGGGCCTATGGCTACACCTTC. Its protein is CASSIDTGAYGYTF.

V gene TRBV11-2 combines with J gene TRBJ2-2; perhaps TRBD1 as D (6 bases). This CDR3 region has 16 residues. Germline V gene lookup returns CDR1 SGHAT and CDR2 FQNNGV. The V end was cut by 5 bases, the J end by 3 bases, with 16 bases between. The CDR3 sequence is CASSPVPRGYTGELFF. In DNA form, the CDR3 reads TGTGCCAGCAGCCCAGTCCCCAGGGGTTACACCGGGGAGCTGTTTTTT.

This chain connects TRBV11-2 to TRBJ2-5, with D possibly being TRBD2 (5 bases). The CDR3 is 15 residues long. Between the trimmed V and J ends, which lost 5 bases and 5 bases, there was a span of 18 bases. The germline gives CDR1 SGHAT, CDR2 FQNNGV. The CDR3 DNA is TGTGCCAGCAGCGCCCCCGCCGGGGTGGGGGAGACCCAGTACTTC. This gives the protein CASSAPAGVGETQYF. Together with reference TRBV11-2 and TRBJ2-5, the CDR3 gives the full variable domain: EAGVAQSPRYKIIEKRQSVAFWCNPISGHATLYWYQQILGQGPKLLIQFQNNGVVDDSQLPKDRFSAERLKGVDSTLKIQPAKLEDSAVYLCASSAPAGVGETQYFGPGTRLLVL.

The chain links TRBV6-5 to TRBJ1-4; tentative D call: TRBD1 (5 bases). V was shortened by 4 bases and J by 3 bases, with 15 bases between the two germline ends. Germline V gene data show CDR1 as MNHEY and CDR2 as SVGAGI. This CDR3 has 16 amino acids. The CDR3 DNA follows: TGTGCCAGCAGTTCCCCTCGCAGGGAACCTAATGAAAAACTGTTTTTT. It translates to CASSSPRREPNEKLFF.

This clone turned up a few times. The chain recombines TRBV28 with TRBJ2-5; 9 nucleotides match TRBD1. Germline values: CDR1 MDHEN, CDR2 SYDVKM. J was trimmed by 4 bases and V by 4 bases; bases with no gene match: 7. The CDR3 extends over 15 amino acids. The CDR3 DNA sequence: TGTGCCAGCAGTTCCGGGACAGGGATAACAGAGACCCAGTACTTC. Translating it yields CASSSGTGITETQYF. Supplemented by reference TRBV28 and TRBJ2-5, the full variable domain reads DVKVTQSSRYLVKRTGEKVFLECVQDMDHENMFWYRQDPGLGLRLIYFSYDVKMKEKGDIPEGYSVSREKKERFSLILESASTNQTSMYLCASSSGTGITETQYFGPGTRLLVL.

The chain uses TRBV7-6 and TRBJ2-7; no clear D gene. The V end was cut by 5 bases, the J end by 6 bases, with 11 bases between. The CDR3 has 12 amino acids. Germline values: CDR1 SGHVS, CDR2 FNYEAQ. The CDR3 coding sequence is TGTGCCAGCAGCCAGCAAGTGGGCGAGCAGTACTTC. Amino acid sequence: CASSQQVGEQYF.

The rearrangement joins TRBV29-1 to TRBJ2-1; TRBD2 matches at 10 bases. Trimming removed 8 bases from V and 5 bases from J; junction bases left unmatched: 12. The germline V gene has CDR1 SQVTM and CDR2 ANQGSEA. CDR3 size: 15 residues. The CDR3: CSPLRWTSGNNEQFF. CDR3 bases: TGCAGCCCCCTTAGATGGACTAGCGGAAACAATGAGCAGTTCTTC.

The chain combines TRBV27 with TRBJ1-1; D might be TRBD1 (5 bases). CDR1 and CDR2 from the germline V gene are MNHEY and SMNVEV (reference sequence). This CDR3 region has 13 residues. Trimming left V 4 bases short and J 4 bases short, with 10 bases between. The CDR3 is CASSSRGGTEAFF. CDR3 in DNA: TGTGCCAGCAGTTCGCGGGGGGGCACTGAAGCTTTCTTT.

The chain carries TRBV27 and TRBJ2-3; 7 bases fit TRBD1. CDR3 length: 15 amino acids. V trimming: 1 base; J trimming: 1 base; junction bases outside the gene matches: 2. Germline values: CDR1 MNHEY, CDR2 SMNVEV (reference sequence). The CDR3 DNA reads as TGTGCCAGCAGTTTATGGGACAGTCGCACAGATACGCAGTATTTT. Protein sequence: CASSLWDSRTDTQYF.

CDR3 DNA sequence: TGTGCCAGCTCACCACAGAAGACCGATGAGCAGTTCTTC. It yields the protein CASSPQKTDEQFF. The J gene is TRBJ2-1, the V gene TRBV18, with D uncertain. The germline V gene encodes CDR1 KGHSH and CDR2 LQKENI. This CDR3 comprises 13 residues. The germline V and J ends were trimmed by 1 base and 8 bases, with 9 bases remaining between them.

The sample holds a few counts of this clone. The chain links TRBV14 to TRBJ2-7; possibly TRBD1 for D (6 bases). CDR1 is SGHDN, CDR2 FVKESK, per germline. V lost 2 bases, J lost 5 bases, and 13 bases lay in between. CDR3 length: 14 amino acids. CDR3 sequence (DNA): TGTGCCAGCAGCCAAATACAGGGACGGAACGAGCAGTACTTC. This translates into CASSQIQGRNEQYF.

This chain links TRBV27 with TRBJ1-6; perhaps TRBD1 as D (5 bases). CDR3 length: 15 amino acids. Germline values: CDR1 MNHEY, CDR2 SMNVEV (reference sequence). V lost 2 bases and J 7 bases, leaving 12 bases between the germline ends. The CDR3 sequence is CASSLKQVPNSPLHF. The CDR3 DNA is TGTGCCAGCAGTTTAAAACAGGTCCCCAATTCACCCCTCCACTTT.

This clone was counted between two and nine times. The chain has TRBV7-9 and TRBJ2-5, with TRBD1 matching over 10 bases. The CDR3 consists of 15 residues. Germline V gives CDR1 SEHNR, CDR2 FQNEAQ (reference sequence). V dropped 4 bases and J dropped 5; count of bases not matched to a gene: 7. The CDR3 sequence is CASSSAGTGEETQYF. CDR3 sequence (DNA): TGTGCCAGCAGCTCTGCCGGGACAGGGGAGGAGACCCAGTACTTC.

The chain carries TRBV29-1 and TRBJ2-7, with 15 bases that match TRBD2. Germline trimming cut 6 bases from V and 0 bases from J; bases unmatched to any gene: 9. The CDR3 runs to 17 residues. Germline V lookup: CDR1 SQVTM, CDR2 ANQGSEA. CDR3 sequence reads: CSVLGLAGGLLSYEQYF. Written as DNA, the CDR3 is TGCAGCGTCCTGGGACTAGCGGGAGGCCTTCTCTCCTACGAGCAGTACTTC.

This chain joins TRBV6-5 and TRBJ1-4; D not certain. The germline V gene has CDR1 MNHEY and CDR2 SVGAGI. The CDR3 contains 12 residues. V lost 6 bases, J lost 8 bases, and 10 bases lay in between. In nucleotides, the CDR3 is TGTGCCAGCAGCGCTACGAGGGAAAAACTGTTTTTT. Translated: CASSATREKLFF.

The V call is TRBV11-2, the J call TRBJ1-4, with D unresolved. The germline V gene has CDR1 SGHAT and CDR2 FQNNGV. The CDR3 has 15 residues. V lost 5 bases and J lost 6, with 16 bases in between. In DNA form, the CDR3 reads TGTGCCAGCAGCCTCCGGACGGGAAACTATGAAAAACTGTTTTTT. Translated, it gives CASSLRTGNYEKLFF.

V and J are TRBV2 and TRBJ1-2, with TRBD1 matching 7 bases. CDR1 and CDR2 from the germline V gene are SNHLY and FYNNEI. CDR3 length: 14 residues. V lost 8 bases to trimming and J lost 1 base; unmatched junction nucleotides: 7. The CDR3 DNA reads as TGTGCCAGCGTAAATCAGGGGGGTAACTATGGCTACACCTTC. Translated, it gives CASVNQGGNYGYTF.

This chain connects TRBV5-1 to TRBJ1-2; possibly TRBD1 for D (6 bases). V was shortened by 0 bases and J by 8 bases, with 8 bases between the two germline ends. The CDR3 totals 12 residues. Germline V gene lookup returns CDR1 SGHRS and CDR2 YFSETQ. CDR3 nucleotides: TGCGCCAGCAGCTTGGCAGGGGAGGGCTACACCTTC. Its translation: CASSLAGEGYTF.

This clone has just a few counts. The chain links TRBV2 to TRBJ1-5; maybe TRBD1 (6 bases). Germline V gene lookup returns CDR1 SNHLY and CDR2 FYNNEI. This CDR3 region has 15 residues. Between the trimmed V and J ends, which lost 6 bases and 5 bases, there was a span of 17 bases. CDR3 region: CASSYLQGRDQPQHF. The CDR3 region has the DNA TGTGCCAGCAGCTACCTACAGGGAAGGGATCAGCCCCAGCATTTT.

A single count supports this clone. This sequence joins TRBV9 and TRBJ2-2; D uncertain. Trimming removed 4 bases from V and 5 bases from J, with 12 bases in between. CDR1 is SGDLS, CDR2 YYNGEE, per germline. This CDR3 has 14 residues. The CDR3 region has the DNA TGTGCCAGCAGCCCAAAGGTGGATACCGGGGAGCTGTTTTTT. As protein: CASSPKVDTGELFF.

The table lists this clone with a count of one. CDR3 DNA sequence: TGTGCCAGCAGCTTAATCTACGTTTTGTCGGGATATCCTAACAATGAGCAGTTCTTC. Its translation: CASSLIYVLSGYPNNEQFF. V and J are TRBV7-8 and TRBJ2-1, with TRBD2 as a possible D gene (5 bases). From germline, CDR1 is SGHVS and CDR2 FQNEAQ. The length of the CDR3 is 19 residues. Trimming took 2 bases from V and 5 from J, leaving 25 bases between them. The variable domain in full, with the rest retrieved from reference TRBV7-8 and TRBJ2-1, is GAGVSQSPRYKVAKRGQDVALRCDPISGHVSLFWYQQALGQGPEFLTYFQNEAQLDKSGLPSDRFFAERPEGSVSTLKIQRTQQEDSAVYLCASSLIYVLSGYPNNEQFFGPGTRLTVL.

This rearrangement joins TRBV30 to TRBJ2-7; D not certain. Trimming removed 1 base from V and 3 bases from J, with 4 bases in between. Germline V lookup: CDR1 GTSNPN, CDR2 SVGIG (reference sequence). The CDR3 is made up of 11 amino acids. In nucleotides, the CDR3 is TGTGCCTGGAGTGATGTCTACGAGCAGTACTTC. As protein: CAWSDVYEQYF.

This rearrangement joins TRBV6-5 to TRBJ2-3; D possibly corresponds to TRBD2 (6 bases). The CDR3 runs to 12 residues. From germline, CDR1 is MNHEY and CDR2 SVGAGI. V was clipped by 10 bases and J by 0 bases, with 8 bases between them. The CDR3 loop is CATSGSTDTQYF. The CDR3 DNA sequence: TGTGCCACCAGCGGGAGCACAGATACGCAGTATTTT.

The gene calls are TRBV10-3 and TRBJ2-7; the match to TRBD1 covers 8 bases. The V gene end was trimmed by 7 bases and the J gene end by 1 base; junction bases not matched to a gene: 6. Germline V gene lookup returns CDR1 ENHRY and CDR2 SYGVKD. This CDR3 is built from 14 residues. CDR3 coding DNA: TGTGCCATCAACCCGGGACAGGCTTCCTACGAGCAGTACTTC. Its protein is CAINPGQASYEQYF.

The gene calls are TRBV5-5 and TRBJ2-7; D gene uncertain. V was clipped by 1 base and J by 5 bases, with 7 bases between them. The V gene's germline CDR1 is SGHKS and CDR2 YYEKEE (reference sequence). This CDR3 comprises 12 residues. The CDR3 nucleotides are TGTGCCAGCAGCTTGATAAGAGACGAGCAGTACTTC. Translating gives CASSLIRDEQYF. Variable domain in full (rest from reference TRBV5-5 and TRBJ2-7): DAGVTQSPTHLIKTRGQQVTLRCSPISGHKSVSWYQQVLGQGPQFIFQYYEKEERGRGNFPDRFSARQFPNYSSELNVNALLLGDSALYLCASSLIRDEQYFGPGTRLTVT.

J is TRBJ2-3 and V is TRBV27; 10 bases map to TRBD2. The CDR3 has 15 residues. The V gene's germline CDR1 is MNHEY and CDR2 SMNVEV (reference sequence). V shed 5 bases and J 7 bases; nucleotides not matched to a gene: 9. The DNA for the CDR3 is TGTGCCAGCAGTCGACTAGCGGGCCTCAGTCATACGCAGTATTTT. Translating it yields CASSRLAGLSHTQYF.

This clone was detected only once. The chain has TRBV14 and TRBJ2-5; D not resolved. Trimming took off 1 base at V and 9 bases at J, with 15 bases between the two ends. The CDR3 is 14 residues long. CDR1 and CDR2 (germline): SGHDN, FVKESK. The CDR3 DNA sequence: TGTGCCAGCAGCCAAGGGATCCCTTGGTCTCCCCAGTACTTC. Translation: CASSQGIPWSPQYF.

The rearrangement uses TRBV7-3 and TRBJ2-1; 14 nucleotides match TRBD2. The CDR3 length is 18 residues. Germline V gene lookup returns CDR1 SGHTA and CDR2 FQGTGA. V shed 5 bases and J 7 bases; nucleotides not matched to a gene: 13. The DNA for the CDR3 is TGTGCCAGCAGCCGATCGGGACTAGCGGGAGATAGGCTGAATGAGCAGTTCTTC. It is translated as CASSRSGLAGDRLNEQFF.